The 19 T cell receptor beta chains below were found in one sample sequenced in a study of T cells in Graves' hyperthyroidism and ophthalmopathy (dated by TCRdb to about 2019). Library generation was performed with multiplex PCR. The run used an Illumina HiSeq 2000. TCR beta CDR3 regions were amplified from RNA transcripts. The TCR CDR3 was subjected to a first round of RT-PCR using the HTBI primer set and the Qiagen OneStep RT-PCR kit. Starting from the raw public reads, TCRdb applied fastp trimming at Q25, assembled clones with MiXCR and retained in-frame beta chains. Merged by CDR3 protein, the rows form single entries marked with the most common genes and DNA. The sample records about 350,000 distinct CDR3 sequences, about a sixth of which are singletons. The top ten clones comprise roughly 15% of the sample. Source material: blood. These receptors came from a woman in her thirties or forties with Graves' ophthalmopathy.

This clonotype was seen repeatedly, ten times or more. This rearrangement joins TRBV6-5 to TRBJ2-2, with a weak D call TRBD1 (5 bases). Germline CDR1 and CDR2: MNHEY and SVGAGI. The V end lost 4 bases, the J end lost 4 bases, and 10 bases lay between the germline ends. The CDR3 consists of 14 residues. The DNA of the CDR3 is TGTGCCAGCAGTTCCCAGGGTGGCACCGGGGAGCTGTTTTTT. As protein: CASSSQGGTGELFF.

This clonotype has ten or more counts. The chain employs TRBV30 and TRBJ2-2, with 8 positions matching TRBD2. Germline V gene data show CDR1 as GTSNPN and CDR2 as SVGIG (reference sequence). Losses at the gene ends were 4 bases for V and 3 bases for J; bases not matched to a gene: 7. This CDR3 contains 15 residues. The CDR3 coding sequence is TGTGCCTGGACGTCTTTCGGGAGGGACACCGGGGAGCTGTTTTTT. Protein sequence: CAWTSFGRDTGELFF.

This clonotype was found many times. The chain uses TRBV12-3 or TRBV12-4 and TRBJ1-5; D is uncertain. The CDR3 runs to 13 residues. Trimming removed 6 bases from V and 3 bases from J, with 9 bases in between. CDR3 in DNA: TGTGCCAGCAGGTCGGAGGCCAATCAGCCCCAGCATTTT. It specifies CASRSEANQPQHF.

This clonotype was seen many times. The V and J genes are TRBV7-3 and TRBJ2-5, with TRBD2 matching over 7 bases. V gave up 2 bases and J gave up 4 bases; unmatched junction bases: 7. The CDR3 covers 15 residues. Looked up from germline, CDR1 is SGHTA and CDR2 is FQGTGA. The DNA for the CDR3 is TGTGCCAGCAGCTTAGGGCTAGCGGAGGGAGAGACCCAGTACTTC. Amino acid sequence: CASSLGLAEGETQYF. Based on the CDR3 plus reference TRBV7-3 and TRBJ2-5, the full variable domain is GAGVSQTPSNKVTEKGKYVELRCDPISGHTALYWYRQSLGQGPEFLIYFQGTGAADDSGLPNDRFFAVRPEGSVSTLKIQRTERGDSAVYLCASSLGLAEGETQYFGPGTRLLVL.

The gene calls are TRBV2 and TRBJ1-5; D possibly corresponds to TRBD1 (5 bases). The V gene lost 3 bases and the J gene lost 2 bases, with 8 bases spanning the gap. The CDR3 has 14 amino acids. Germline V gives CDR1 SNHLY, CDR2 FYNNEI. The CDR3, as DNA: TGTGCCAGCAGTGAGGCCAGGGGCAATCAGCCCCAGCATTTT. Its protein product is CASSEARGNQPQHF.

The chain links TRBV5-1 to TRBJ2-7, with D perhaps assigned TRBD1 or TRBD2 (6 bases each). Between the trimmed V and J ends, which lost 2 bases and 4 bases, there was a span of 13 bases. The germline CDR1 and CDR2 sequences are SGHRS and YFSETQ. The CDR3 is 14 residues long. The CDR3 region is CASSLPGAWYEQYF. CDR3 sequence (DNA): TGCGCCAGCAGCTTACCGGGGGCGTGGTACGAGCAGTACTTC.

This clonotype was observed many times. This chain's CDR3 is CASSPGMYQETQYF. DNA for the CDR3: TGTGCCAGCAGTCCTGGGATGTACCAAGAGACCCAGTACTTC. The chain recombines TRBV27 with TRBJ2-5; D is unclear. The V end lost 5 bases, the J end lost 0 bases, and 10 bases lay between the germline ends. The CDR3 spans 14 residues. CDR1 MNHEY and CDR2 SMNVEV come from the germline V gene (reference sequence).

This clonotype was detected ten times or more. The chain carries TRBV29-1 and TRBJ1-1; 9 positions match TRBD1. The CDR3 is 14 amino acids. Per germline, CDR1 SQVTM and CDR2 ANQGSEA. The V gene end was trimmed by 7 bases and the J gene end by 4 bases; junction bases not matched to a gene: 10. In DNA form, the CDR3 reads TGCAGCGCTTCCGGAGGACAGGGGAGCACTGAAGCTTTCTTT. This sequence encodes CSASGGQGSTEAFF.

The V and J genes are TRBV20-1 and TRBJ2-7, with 8 bases that match TRBD2. Losses at the gene ends were 1 base for V and 3 bases for J; bases not matched to a gene: 5. Germline lookup yields CDR1 DFQATT and CDR2 SNEGSKA (reference sequence). This CDR3 has 14 residues. CDR3 bases: TGCAGTGCTAGAGTCCCGGGACTAGTCTACGAGCAGTACTTC. This sequence encodes CSARVPGLVYEQYF.

This clonotype was observed at least ten times. The chain is built from TRBV4-1 and TRBJ2-7; 14 bases fit TRBD2. V lost 1 base to trimming and J lost 3 bases; unmatched junction nucleotides: 5. This CDR3 has 17 residues. The germline V gene has CDR1 MGHRA and CDR2 YSYEKL. CDR3 DNA: TGCGCCAGCAGCCAAGGACTAGCGGGAGGGCCTAGCTACGAGCAGTACTTC. Its protein is CASSQGLAGGPSYEQYF.

This clonotype was seen repeatedly, ten times or more. J is TRBJ2-5 and V is TRBV27, with TRBD1 as a possible D gene (6 bases). The germline V and J ends were trimmed by 9 bases and 5 bases, with 19 bases remaining between them. This CDR3 is 14 amino acids long. Germline V gene data show CDR1 as MNHEY and CDR2 as SMNVEV (reference sequence). Written as DNA, the CDR3 is TGTGCCAGTTCCGGGGACACCCTCGGTGAGACCCAGTACTTC. Encoded protein: CASSGDTLGETQYF.

Remarks on this clonotype: The junction shows a germline mismatch at one end, possibly a read error. The rearrangement joins TRBV30 to TRBJ2-7, with a possible D match to TRBD1 (6 bases). CDR3 length equals 13 residues. Germline V CDR1 and CDR2: GTSNPN, SVGIG (reference sequence). CDR3 in amino acids: CAWSRDNRYEQSF. CDR3 nucleotide sequence: TGTGCCTGGAGTCGGGACAATCGCTACGAGCAGTCCTTC.

The rearrangement uses TRBV12-5 and TRBJ1-5, with D tentatively TRBD1 (5 bases). CDR1 is LGHNT, CDR2 FRNRAP, per germline. This CDR3 contains 18 residues. The V end was cut by 0 bases, the J end by 0 bases, with 15 bases between. The CDR3 region is CASGLVQDRGSSNQPQHF. In DNA form, the CDR3 reads TGTGCTAGTGGTTTGGTACAGGACCGCGGCTCTAGCAATCAGCCCCAGCATTTT.

This sequence joins TRBV6-1 and TRBJ2-2; TRBD1 aligns across 7 bases. This CDR3 has 15 residues. With V trimmed by 6 bases and J by 6 bases, 10 bases remained unmatched. Germline loops: CDR1 MNHNS, CDR2 SASEGT. For the CDR3, the DNA is TGTGCCAGCAGAGATGACAGGGATAGGGCCGGGGAGCTGTTTTTT. Translating gives CASRDDRDRAGELFF.

Ten or more counts support this clonotype. The rearrangement links TRBV28 to TRBJ2-5; no clear D. Trimming took 2 bases from V and 1 from J, leaving 11 bases between them. Looked up from germline, CDR1 is MDHEN and CDR2 is SYDVKM. The CDR3 spans 15 residues. CDR3 loop: CASSLPGDPQETQYF. CDR3 bases: TGTGCCAGCAGTTTACCCGGAGACCCCCAAGAGACCCAGTACTTC.

This clonotype was detected ten times or more. This chain uses TRBV29-1 with TRBJ1-5, with 9 bases aligning to TRBD1. The germline V gene has CDR1 SQVTM and CDR2 ANQGSEA. Trimming cost V 4 bases and J 4 bases; bases outside gene matches: 2. The CDR3 covers 13 residues. For the CDR3, the DNA is TGCAGCGTTGGTGGGACAGGGAATCAGCCCCAGCATTTT. It translates to CSVGGTGNQPQHF. The full variable domain, in which reference TRBV29-1 and TRBJ1-5 provide the parts outside the CDR3, is SAVISQKPSRDICQRGTSLTIQCQVDSQVTMMFWYRQQPGQSLTLIATANQGSEATYESGFVIDKFPISRPNLTFSTLTVSNMSPEDSSIYLCSVGGTGNQPQHFGDGTRLSIL.

This clonotype has at least ten counts. The chain links TRBV7-8 to TRBJ2-2, with D possibly being TRBD2 (5 bases). Germline CDR1 reads SGHVS; CDR2 reads FQNEAQ. CDR3 length: 17 amino acids. With 5 bases removed from V and 2 bases from J, the gap between germline ends came to 18 bases. The CDR3 DNA follows: TGTGCCAGCAGCCCCCCCGGCGGAGGTCTCAACACCGGGGAGCTGTTTTTT. Translation gives CASSPPGGGLNTGELFF.

In its sample, this clonotype was seen many times. The V gene is TRBV15, the J gene TRBJ2-7; the D gene could be TRBD1 or TRBD2 (6 bases each). Trimming cost V 5 bases and J 3 bases, with 14 bases left between them. CDR1 and CDR2 (germline): LNHNV, YYDKDF (reference sequence). CDR3 length equals 14 residues. CDR3 region: CATSSRGPGYEQYF. The DNA for the CDR3 is TGTGCCACCAGCTCCCGGGGGCCGGGCTACGAGCAGTACTTC.

The table lists this clonotype with many counts. The gene calls are TRBV7-2 and TRBJ2-7, with D possibly matching TRBD1 (7 bases). Germline lookup yields CDR1 SGHTA and CDR2 FQGNSA. V shed 4 bases and J shed 6 bases, with 13 bases lying between them. The length of the CDR3 is 13 residues. CDR3 amino acids: CASSSGGTAEQYF. CDR3 sequence (DNA): TGTGCCAGCAGCTCAGGGGGGACAGCCGAGCAGTACTTC. The full variable domain, its missing parts supplied by reference TRBV7-2 and TRBJ2-7, is GAGVSQSPSNKVTEKGKDVELRCDPISGHTALYWYRQSLGQGLEFLIYFQGNSAPDKSGLPSDRFSAERTGGSVSTLTIQRTQQEDSAVYLCASSSGGTAEQYFGPGTRLTVT.